Included here is one T cell receptor (beta chain) sequence, with context. The sample is drawn from a study of CD4 T cells in relation to SARS-CoV-2 and coronaviruses. This CDR3 is 9 amino acids long. Germline CDR1 and CDR2: DFQATT and SNEGSKA (reference sequence). The unexposed donors gave CD4+ T cells in about 2011-2018, prior to COVID-19. TCRdb's table, derived via immunoSEQ multiplex PCR, lists solely in-frame clones and lacks some. The data show 65,000 or so clones, with around 87% seen just once and 1.6% held by the top ten. The sequencing sample was made of memory CD4+ T cells from PBMCs. The V gene is TRBV20-1, the J gene TRBJ2-1; D not resolved. The source of this sequence is a human donor in good health. CDR3 DNA sequence: TGCAAAGTGGGGAATGAGCAGTTCTTC. Translation gives CKVGNEQFF.